This T cell receptor beta chain appears in the sequencing data of a study of OX40 agonist ivuxolimab in advanced cancers. At the level of the study: Patient treatment consisted of intravenous ivuxolimab administration every 2 weeks at 0.01 to 10 mg/kg.

Study-wide results and limits: Nonresponders, in some cases, also had low normalized T-cell clonal expansion.

The ends lost 6 bases at V and 0 bases at J; junction bases unmatched: 6. This CDR3 comprises 15 residues. Germline CDR1 is SGHKS and CDR2 is YYEKEE (reference sequence). Sequencing was performed with immunoSEQ multiplex PCR; in TCRdb, only in-frame clones are kept and a portion is missing. The sample records around 40,000 clones, roughly 82% being singletons. On this clone itself: Its antigen remains unknown.

The V gene is TRBV5-5, the J gene TRBJ2-7, with 10 positions matching TRBD2. The sample was CD4+ or CD8+ T cells sorted from blood, taken in a trial of the OX40 agonist ivuxolimab. The receptor was derived from an adult with an advanced solid tumor such as melanoma, head and neck, liver or kidney cancer. The CDR3 DNA reads TGTGCCAGCATCCTAGCGGGGGTTAACTCCTACGAGCAGTACTTC. As protein: CASILAGVNSYEQYF.